This T cell receptor beta chain is from a study of cytomegalovirus exposure and HLA in healthy donors. This CDR3 is 15 amino acids long. CDR1 and CDR2 from the germline V gene are SGHRS and YFSETQ. V shed 4 bases and J 5 bases; nucleotides not matched to a gene: 11. The study, taken as a whole, reports: The authors later linked a missense DCLRE1C variant to TCR beta V- and J-gene trimming. The authors later found most CMV-associated TCR beta chains appeared HLA-restricted. Excluded: some indistinguishable V segments such as TRBV6-2 and TRBV6-3.

PCR was performed using 60 Vbeta and 13 Jbeta primers. The assay was immunoSEQ multiplex PCR, and TCRdb's table has in-frame clones only and misses some. The sample includes over 150,000 clones, roughly 80% of them seen just once. Details on this clone: No antigen is known for it.

Material for sequencing was PBMCs. This rearrangement joins TRBV5-1 to TRBJ2-7; 8 nucleotides match TRBD1. The source of this sequence is a male donor in good health and CMV-seronegative. In DNA, the CDR3 is TGCGCCAGCAGCCAGGACGGACAGGGATCCGACGAGCAGTACTTC. Encoded protein: CASSQDGQGSDEQYF.